The 9 T cell receptor beta chains below come from one sample, sequenced in a study of control samples from healthy donors and cancer patients. Sequenced by immunoSEQ multiplex PCR; TCRdb stores in-frame clones only, minus some. The sample has some 130,000 clones; 92% are singletons. Sequencing was carried out using blood. Receptors were obtained from a woman in her forties or fifties in good health.

This clone was seen only once. This chain uses TRBV5-4 with TRBJ2-2; 9 positions agree with TRBD1. V trimming: 6 bases; J trimming: 6 bases; junction bases outside the gene matches: 9. Germline lookup yields CDR1 SGHNT and CDR2 YYREEE (reference sequence). This CDR3 region has 15 residues. The CDR3 spells CASTKDRGLAGELFF. As DNA, the CDR3 is TGTGCCAGCACCAAGGACAGGGGATTGGCCGGGGAGCTGTTTTTT.

This chain joins TRBV28 and TRBJ1-1; D remains unclear. Germline V gene lookup returns CDR1 MDHEN and CDR2 SYDVKM. The CDR3 loop spans 16 amino acids. Deletions cut 10 bases from V and 3 bases from J, with 24 bases between. The CDR3 here is CATFPPHGDRDTEAFF. The CDR3 DNA reads as TGTGCCACCTTCCCTCCTCACGGGGATAGGGACACTGAAGCTTTCTTT.

The chain couples TRBV7-8 to TRBJ2-7; D perhaps matches TRBD2 (6 bases). There are 14 residues in the CDR3. Germline CDR1 reads SGHVS; CDR2 reads FQNEAQ. Trimming took 1 base from V and 3 from J, leaving 10 bases between them. The chain's CDR3 is CASSLGAGSYEQYF. CDR3 DNA sequence: TGTGCCAGCAGCTTAGGAGCGGGCAGCTACGAGCAGTACTTC.

The rearrangement joins TRBV7-6 to TRBJ2-1, with 9 bases matching TRBD2. The CDR3 runs to 19 residues. V shed 3 bases, J shed 6 bases, and the junction held 18 bases outside the gene matches. From germline, CDR1 is SGHVS and CDR2 FNYEAQ. As DNA, the CDR3 is TGTGCCAGCAGCTTTACCCGCGGGGGGGGATATGCAGGTAGCAATGAGCAGTTCTTC. It yields the protein CASSFTRGGGYAGSNEQFF. The variable domain in full, with the rest retrieved from reference TRBV7-6 and TRBJ2-1, is GAGVSQSPRYKVTKRGQDVALRCDPISGHVSLYWYRQALGQGPEFLTYFNYEAQQDKSGLPNDRFSAERPEGSISTLTIQRTEQRDSAMYRCASSFTRGGGYAGSNEQFFGPGTRLTVL.

The DNA of the CDR3 is TGTGCCAGCAGTGAAGCGCAGTTCCAGGGGAACTATGGCTACACCTTC. This sequence encodes CASSEAQFQGNYGYTF. The chain has TRBV6-1 and TRBJ1-2; D possibly corresponds to TRBD1 (6 bases). The V and J ends lost 0 bases and 2 bases respectively, with 13 bases between them. Germline V CDR1 and CDR2: MNHNS, SASEGT. The CDR3 runs 16 residues.

The J gene is TRBJ1-6, the V gene TRBV6-5; TRBD1 might be the D (5 bases). Germline V gives CDR1 MNHEY, CDR2 SVGAGI. V was pared by 6 bases and J by 9 bases, with 15 bases between. The CDR3 has 14 amino acids. CDR3 bases: TGTGCCAGCAGCGGGACGACTCCCCGTTCACCCCTCCACTTT. Translated, it gives CASSGTTPRSPLHF.

This chain connects TRBV4-1 to TRBJ1-5, with D tentatively TRBD1 (5 bases). This CDR3 has 17 amino acids. Germline lookup yields CDR1 MGHRA and CDR2 YSYEKL. V was shortened by 4 bases and J by 2 bases, with 18 bases between the two germline ends. CDR3 sequence: CASSPLGGRMGNQPQHF. In nucleotides, the CDR3 is TGCGCCAGCAGCCCCCTCGGGGGAAGGATGGGCAATCAGCCCCAGCATTTT.

For this clone: This sample includes further DNA sequences coding for the same CDR3. The V call is TRBV6-5, the J call TRBJ1-2; no firm D call. Germline loops: CDR1 MNHEY, CDR2 SVGAGI. The CDR3 consists of 13 residues. Between the trimmed V and J ends, which lost 5 bases and 2 bases, there was a span of 9 bases. Written as DNA, the CDR3 is TGTGCCAGCAGTCCTGACAAGAACTATGGCTACACCTTC. Its protein is CASSPDKNYGYTF.

Details on this clone: Within the sample, other DNA sequences also encode this same CDR3. CDR3 residues: CASSLIRDRIDSPLHF. As DNA, the CDR3 is TGTGCCAGCAGTTTAATCAGGGACCGTATCGATTCACCCCTCCACTTT. The chain combines TRBV28 with TRBJ1-6, with D possibly matching TRBD1 (5 bases). Germline V CDR1 and CDR2: MDHEN, SYDVKM. V lost 2 bases to trimming and J lost 8 bases, with 16 bases between them. This CDR3 spans 16 amino acids.